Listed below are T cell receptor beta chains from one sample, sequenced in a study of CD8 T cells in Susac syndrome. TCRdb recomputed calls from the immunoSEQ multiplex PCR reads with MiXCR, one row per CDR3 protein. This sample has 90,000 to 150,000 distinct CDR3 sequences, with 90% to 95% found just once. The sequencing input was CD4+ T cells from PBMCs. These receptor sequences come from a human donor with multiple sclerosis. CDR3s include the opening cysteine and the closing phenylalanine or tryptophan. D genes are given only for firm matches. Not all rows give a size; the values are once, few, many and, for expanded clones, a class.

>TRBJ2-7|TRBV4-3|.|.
CASSQEDHPRVYEQYF
TGCGCCAGCAGCCAAGAGGACCACCCTCGGGTCTACGAGCAGTACTTC
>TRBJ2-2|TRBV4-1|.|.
CASSQRVGELFF
TGCGCCAGCAGCCAAAGGGTCGGGGAGCTGTTTTTT
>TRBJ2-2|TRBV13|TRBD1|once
CASSLVLGTGNTGELFF
TGTGCCAGCAGCTTAGTTCTCGGGACAGGGAACACCGGGGAGCTGTTTTTT
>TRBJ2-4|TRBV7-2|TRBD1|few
CASGRGSAKNIQYF
TGTGCCTCCGGCAGGGGGTCGGCCAAAAACATTCAGTACTTC
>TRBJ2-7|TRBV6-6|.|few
CASSPGVYEQYF
TGTGCCAGCAGTCCAGGGGTGTACGAGCAGTACTTC
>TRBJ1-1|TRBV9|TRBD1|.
CASSVEGTGNTEAFF
TGTGCCAGCAGCGTAGAAGGGACAGGGAACACTGAAGCTTTCTTT
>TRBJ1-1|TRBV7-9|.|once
CASSLATGIGTEAFF
TGTGCCAGCAGCTTAGCGACGGGGATCGGCACTGAAGCTTTCTTT
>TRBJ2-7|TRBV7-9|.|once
CASSLSRGLYEQYF
TGTGCCAGCAGCTTATCCCGGGGGCTCTACGAGCAGTACTTC
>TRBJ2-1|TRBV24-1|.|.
CATSDVSGRSYNEQFF
TGTGCCACCAGTGATGTCTCAGGACGCTCCTACAATGAGCAGTTCTTC
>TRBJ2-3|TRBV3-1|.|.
CASSQDGPATSTDTQYF
TGTGCCAGCAGCCAGGACGGACCAGCTACTAGCACAGATACGCAGTATTTT
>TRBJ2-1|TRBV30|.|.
CAWGGDYNEQFF
TGTGCCTGGGGCGGGGACTACAATGAGCAGTTCTTC
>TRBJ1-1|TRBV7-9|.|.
CASSLAHAGTEAFF
TGTGCCAGCAGCTTAGCGCATGCGGGCACTGAAGCTTTCTTT
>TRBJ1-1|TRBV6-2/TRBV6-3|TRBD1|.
CASSNNRGKNTEAFF
TGTGCCAGCAGTAACAACAGGGGGAAGAACACTGAAGCTTTCTTT
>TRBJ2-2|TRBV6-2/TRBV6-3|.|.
CASIFNTGSTELFF
TGTGCCAGCATCTTCAACACAGGTTCGACGGAGCTGTTTTTT
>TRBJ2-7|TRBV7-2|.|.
CASSLVGGARVEQYF
TGTGCCAGCAGCTTAGTGGGGGGGGCTCGTGTCGAGCAGTACTTC
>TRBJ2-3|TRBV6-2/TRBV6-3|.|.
CASRNRLDYKGPFRTQYF
TGTGCCAGCAGAAATAGGTTGGACTACAAGGGGCCTTTTCGCACGCAGTATTTT
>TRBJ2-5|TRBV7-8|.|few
CASSRRGRETQYF
TGTGCCAGCAGCCGACGGGGCAGGGAGACCCAGTACTTC
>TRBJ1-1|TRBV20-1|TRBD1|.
CSAYRGRNAEAFF
TGCAGTGCTTACAGGGGGCGTAATGCTGAAGCTTTCTTT
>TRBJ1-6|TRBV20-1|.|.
CSAPDSLAKSYNSPLHF
TGCAGTGCTCCGGACTCGCTGGCTAAATCCTATAATTCACCCCTCCACTTT
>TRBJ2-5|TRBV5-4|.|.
CASSPTGGSQETQYF
TGTGCCAGCAGCCCAACCGGAGGTAGCCAAGAGACCCAGTACTTC
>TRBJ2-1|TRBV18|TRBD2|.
CASSLIPGLAASSYNEQFF
TGTGCCAGCTCACTTATCCCGGGACTAGCGGCGAGCTCCTACAATGAGCAGTTCTTC
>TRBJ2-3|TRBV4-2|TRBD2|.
CASSRRSGTSDTDTQYF
TGTGCCAGCAGCCGGCGGAGTGGGACTAGCGACACAGATACGCAGTATTTT
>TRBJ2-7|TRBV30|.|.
CAWSVGQSIYEQYF
TGTGCCTGGAGTGTAGGACAGTCCATCTACGAGCAGTACTTC
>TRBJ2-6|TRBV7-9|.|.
CASSLDFSGANVLTF
TGTGCCAGCAGCTTAGACTTCTCTGGGGCCAACGTCCTGACTTTC
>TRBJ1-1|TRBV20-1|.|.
CSARDHRGTEAFF
TGCAGTGCTAGAGACCACCGAGGTACTGAAGCTTTCTTT
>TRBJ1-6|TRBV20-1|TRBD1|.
CSAQTGGSYNSPLHF
TGCAGTGCTCAGACAGGGGGCTCCTATAATTCACCCCTCCACTTT
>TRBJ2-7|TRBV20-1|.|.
CSASSVRSYEQYF
TGCAGTGCTTCCTCGGTCAGAAGCTACGAGCAGTACTTC
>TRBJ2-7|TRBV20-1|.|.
CSARDPGLGMGEQYF
TGCAGTGCTAGAGATCCGGGACTGGGGATGGGCGAGCAGTACTTC
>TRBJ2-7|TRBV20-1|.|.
CSASGVAQAAQYF
TGCAGTGCTAGCGGTGTCGCGCAAGCGGCGCAGTACTTC
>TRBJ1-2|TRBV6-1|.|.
CASSEANTYGYTF
TGTGCCAGCAGTGAGGCCAACACCTATGGCTACACCTTC
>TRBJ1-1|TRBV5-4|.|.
CASSPRGQAMNTEAFF
TGTGCCAGCAGCCCCCGGGGCCAGGCGATGAACACTGAAGCTTTCTTT
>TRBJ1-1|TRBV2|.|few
CASSVARNTEAFF
TGTGCCAGCAGTGTGGCCAGGAACACTGAAGCTTTCTTT
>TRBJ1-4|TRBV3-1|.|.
CASSQGTPNEKLFF
TGTGCCAGCAGCCAAGGGACTCCTAATGAAAAACTGTTTTTT